Included here is one TCR beta chain sequence, with context. DNA loading was fixed at roughly 360 ng for all bulk PBMC samples. The table came from immunoSEQ multiplex PCR; TCRdb's copy has only in-frame clones and leaves some out. The data contain about 22,000 clones, approximately 89% of them singletons. The entry originates in a study of blood T cell dynamics during melanoma immunotherapy. Time point: pre-treatment baseline. V gave up 2 bases and J gave up 6 bases; unmatched junction bases: 6. Germline V CDR1 and CDR2: GTSNPN, SVGIG (reference sequence). CDR3 size: 13 residues. This sequence joins TRBV30 and TRBJ1-1; 7 bases map to TRBD1. Sequences were derived from blood, sampled from a patient treated with checkpoint blockade. This sequence was found in a human donor with melanoma. The CDR3 protein is CAWSQGVNPEAFF. The CDR3 DNA is TGTGCCTGGAGTCAGGGGGTTAATCCTGAAGCTTTCTTT.